This T cell receptor (beta chain) was found in a study of T cell changes during pregnancy in multiple sclerosis. Generated by immunoSEQ multiplex PCR, the TCRdb table keeps only in-frame clones and is missing some. The table includes 50,000 to 70,000 clones, over 85% detected once. Trimming took 4 bases from V and 1 from J, leaving 11 bases between them. This CDR3 contains 14 residues. In germline, CDR1 is SGHTA, CDR2 FQGNSA. This specimen consisted of peripheral blood, obtained in the second trimester of pregnancy. The genes are TRBV7-2 and TRBJ2-7, with D possibly being TRBD1 (5 bases). This TCR derives from a female donor with multiple sclerosis, enrolled in a pregnancy study. In nucleotides, the CDR3 is TGTGCCAGCAGCTCCCCCCCAGGGTCCTACGAGCAGTACTTC. Encoded protein: CASSSPPGSYEQYF.